The rows below give T cell receptor beta chains drawn from one sample of a study of shared clonotypes between healthy human individuals. Sequenced by immunoSEQ multiplex PCR; TCRdb stores in-frame clones only, minus some. The sample carries around 1.5 million clones, 95% to 99% recorded once. The sample comprised naive CD4+ T cells sorted from blood. The receptor set was obtained from a man aged 30-40 years in good health. Each CDR3 is given with its conserved first and last residue. Each record gives: clone size, D gene, CDR3 length, J gene, V gene, CDR3 protein, CDR3 DNA. A D gene is named only where the DNA matches it firmly. Expanded clones get a size class; other rows say once, few or many, or leave the size out.

. . 12 TRBJ2-1 TRBV7-2 CASSPPLNEQFF TGTGCCAGCAGCCCCCCCCTCAATGAGCAGTTCTTC
. . 13 TRBJ2-4 TRBV27 CASSLSVKNIQYF TGTGCCAGCAGTTTATCCGTAAAAAACATTCAGTACTTC
. . 13 TRBJ1-3 TRBV5-1 CASSSDPGNTIYF TGCGCCAGCAGCAGTGATCCCGGAAACACCATATATTTT
. . 11 TRBJ1-2 TRBV30 CAWGPSYGYTF TGTGCCTGGGGGCCTTCCTATGGCTACACCTTC
once . 14 TRBJ2-1 TRBV7-3 CASSANGDTNEQFF TGTGCCAGCAGCGCTAATGGAGACACCAATGAGCAGTTCTTC
. TRBD2 16 TRBJ2-2 TRBV11-3 CASSLELAGDTGELFF TGTGCCAGCAGCTTGGAACTAGCGGGGGATACCGGGGAGCTGTTTTTT
. TRBD2 16 TRBJ2-2 TRBV6-5 CASSYSGTRNTGELFF TGTGCCAGCAGTTACTCGGGGACTAGGAACACCGGGGAGCTGTTTTTT
once . 11 TRBJ2-1 TRBV30 CAWSLANEQFF TGTGCCTGGAGCCTAGCAAATGAGCAGTTCTTC
. . 15 TRBJ2-5 TRBV5-1 CASSLLPSSGETQYF TGCGCCAGCAGCCTCCTGCCATCCTCGGGGGAGACCCAGTACTTC
. . 15 TRBJ2-1 TRBV7-5 CARSLAGVGDNEQFF TGTGCCAGAAGCCTAGCGGGAGTGGGGGACAATGAGCAGTTCTTC
. TRBD1 16 TRBJ2-1 TRBV5-4 CASSLGTGFSYNEQFF TGTGCCAGCAGCTTGGGGACAGGGTTCTCCTACAATGAGCAGTTCTTC
. . 11 TRBJ1-1 TRBV20-1 CSAGQYTEAFF TGCAGTGCTGGACAGTACACTGAAGCTTTCTTT
. TRBD1 13 TRBJ1-2 TRBV10-3 CAIRGQSNYGYTF TGTGCCATCAGGGGACAGTCTAACTATGGCTACACCTTC
. TRBD1 14 TRBJ2-1 TRBV18 CASSPGQGPNEQFF TGTGCCAGCTCACCGGGACAGGGCCCCAATGAGCAGTTCTTC
. TRBD2 13 TRBJ2-7 TRBV2 CASSAELAGSSDF TGTGCCAGCAGCGCGGAACTAGCGGGATCTTCGGACTTC
. . 13 TRBJ2-1 TRBV10-3 CAISESSYNEQFF TGTGCCATCAGTGAGTCCTCCTACAATGAGCAGTTCTTC
. TRBD1 15 TRBJ1-2 TRBV7-2 CASSFPGTGEHGYTF TGTGCCAGCAGCTTTCCCGGGACAGGGGAGCATGGCTACACCTTC
. TRBD2 16 TRBJ2-1 TRBV15 CATSRQLEAGGKEQFF TGTGCCACCAGCAGACAGTTAGAGGCCGGGGGGAAAGAGCAGTTCTTC
. . 13 TRBJ2-1 TRBV6-5 CASSYRQDNEQFF TGTGCCAGCAGTTACCGTCAGGACAATGAGCAGTTCTTC
. . 17 TRBJ2-1 TRBV4-1 CASSQTTSGGSYNEQFF TGCGCCAGCAGCCAAACGACTTCTGGGGGGTCCTACAATGAGCAGTTCTTC
. . 15 TRBJ1-5 TRBV5-6 CASSLVSGGGEPQHF TGTGCCAGCAGCTTGGTTTCCGGGGGAGGAGAGCCCCAGCATTTT
. TRBD2 18 TRBJ2-3 TRBV9 CASSVDGTSGLSTDTQYF TGTGCCAGCAGCGTCGACGGGACTAGCGGACTCAGCACAGATACGCAGTATTTT
. . 10 TRBJ1-2 TRBV20-1 CSASRRGYTF TGCAGTGCTTCCCGACGGGGCTACACCTTC
. . 14 TRBJ2-7 TRBV5-4 CASSWRGGVDEQYF TGTGCCAGCAGCTGGCGTGGAGGGGTCGACGAGCAGTACTTC
. TRBD2 14 TRBJ2-1 TRBV28 CASSSLGRGNEQFF TGTGCCAGCAGTTCCCTCGGGCGGGGGAATGAGCAGTTCTTC
once . 14 TRBJ1-2 TRBV9 CASSAATQGYGYTF TGTGCCAGCAGCGCGGCGACACAGGGCTATGGCTACACCTTC
once . 12 TRBJ1-2 TRBV19 CASSTDFYGYTF TGTGCCAGTTCGACGGATTTTTATGGCTACACCTTC
once TRBD2 13 TRBJ2-1 TRBV6-1 CASVTSGSYEQFF TGTGCCAGCGTTACTAGCGGGAGTTATGAGCAGTTCTTC
. . 13 TRBJ1-5 TRBV30 CAWSRDSNQPQHF TGTGCCTGGAGCCGCGACAGCAATCAGCCCCAGCATTTT
. . 15 TRBJ2-1 TRBV10-2 CASTPAGRLYNEQFF TGCGCCAGCACACCCGCCGGTCGACTTTACAATGAGCAGTTCTTC
. TRBD2 16 TRBJ2-7 TRBV9 CASSVGVSGRAGEQYF TGTGCCAGCAGCGTAGGAGTCAGCGGGAGGGCGGGCGAGCAGTACTTC
. . 14 TRBJ2-2 TRBV19 CASSIEGAAGELFF TGTGCCAGTAGTATAGAGGGGGCTGCAGGGGAGCTGTTTTTT
. TRBD2 15 TRBJ2-7 TRBV27 CASSTGSGRAYEQYF TGTGCCAGCAGTACCGGGAGCGGGAGGGCCTACGAGCAGTACTTC
. . 14 TRBJ2-7 TRBV25-1 CASGQGGGSYEQYF TGTGCCAGCGGACAGGGAGGGGGCTCCTACGAGCAGTACTTC
. . 15 TRBJ2-4 TRBV25-1 CASSEYSMGRDIQYF TGTGCCAGCAGTGAATATAGTATGGGACGCGACATTCAGTACTTC
. TRBD1 14 TRBJ2-7 TRBV5-6 CASKTGGPHYEQYF TGTGCCAGCAAAACAGGGGGGCCACACTACGAGCAGTACTTC
. TRBD1 16 TRBJ2-2 TRBV7-3 CASSIWTGGNTGELFF TGTGCCAGCAGCATATGGACAGGGGGGAACACCGGGGAGCTGTTTTTT
. . 14 TRBJ2-3 TRBV19 CATKIVGGPDTQYF TGTGCCACCAAAATAGTCGGGGGTCCAGATACGCAGTATTTT
once TRBD2 15 TRBJ2-3 TRBV5-1 CASSPGLAGVDTQYF TGCGCCAGCAGCCCAGGACTAGCGGGAGTAGATACGCAGTATTTT
. TRBD2 14 TRBJ2-7 TRBV2 CASSAPGLANEQYF TGTGCCAGCAGTGCCCCGGGACTAGCAAACGAGCAGTACTTC
few TRBD1 15 TRBJ1-4 TRBV9 CASSAGQATNEKLFF TGTGCCAGCAGCGCCGGACAGGCAACTAATGAAAAACTGTTTTTT
. . 14 TRBJ2-7 TRBV6-5 CASSYPGVPYEQYF TGTGCCAGCAGTTACCCCGGGGTCCCCTACGAGCAGTACTTC
few . 11 TRBJ2-5 TRBV28 CASSLQETQYF TGTGCCAGCAGTTTACAAGAGACCCAGTACTTC
once . 15 TRBJ2-7 TRBV28 CASSRTPGAPYEQYF TGTGCCAGCAGTCGTACCCCGGGGGCCCCCTACGAGCAGTACTTC
. TRBD2 15 TRBJ2-1 TRBV7-6 CASSPGLALYNEQFF TGTGCCAGCAGTCCCGGACTAGCGCTTTACAATGAGCAGTTCTTC
. . 16 TRBJ1-5 TRBV4-1 CASSPGETNSNQPQHF TGCGCCAGCAGCCCCGGAGAGACCAATAGCAATCAGCCCCAGCATTTT
. TRBD1 16 TRBJ2-7 TRBV29-1 CSVGQTPTGFVGEQYF TGCAGCGTCGGTCAGACCCCGACAGGGTTCGTGGGCGAGCAGTACTTC
. . 15 TRBJ1-3 TRBV5-5 CASSFLLQTGNTIYF TGTGCCAGCAGCTTTCTCCTTCAGACTGGAAACACCATATATTTT
. . 13 TRBJ2-5 TRBV5-5 CASSSDAQETQYF TGTGCCAGCAGCTCGGACGCACAAGAGACCCAGTACTTC
. . 13 TRBJ1-1 TRBV2 CASSEGMNTEAFF TGTGCCAGCAGTGAGGGGATGAACACTGAAGCTTTCTTT
. . 13 TRBJ2-4 TRBV7-9 CASSLVAKNIQYF TGTGCCAGCAGCTTGGTTGCCAAAAACATTCAGTACTTC
once . 14 TRBJ1-5 TRBV28 CASSLSGSNQPQHF TGTGCCAGCAGTTTATCGGGAAGCAATCAGCCCCAGCATTTT
. TRBD1 14 TRBJ2-7 TRBV19 CASSTGTGVREQYF TGTGCCAGTAGTACCGGGACAGGGGTGCGGGAGCAGTACTTC
. . 12 TRBJ1-5 TRBV13 CASSRWGQPQHF TGTGCCAGCAGCAGATGGGGTCAGCCCCAGCATTTT
. TRBD1 16 TRBJ1-2 TRBV2 CASNGSRDRTRYGYTF TGTGCCAGCAATGGGTCCCGGGACAGGACCCGCTATGGCTACACCTTC